A selection of T cell receptor beta chains follows, all from one sample in a study of cytomegalovirus exposure and HLA in healthy donors. Using immunoSEQ multiplex PCR, the repertoire was profiled, and TCRdb retains in-frame clones only, with some absent. This repertoire includes approximately 70,000 clones. The specimen was PBMCs. All receptors derive from a middle-aged woman in good health and CMV-seropositive. CDR3s include the opening cysteine and the closing phenylalanine or tryptophan. Each record gives: V gene, CDR3 length, J gene, D gene, CDR3 protein, CDR3 DNA. D genes are given only for firm matches.

V: TRBV29-1; length: 15; J: TRBJ2-1; D: TRBD2; CDR3: CSVEVRLAGSNEQFF; DNA: TGCAGCGTTGAAGTAAGGCTAGCGGGGAGCAATGAGCAGTTCTTC
V: TRBV7-3; length: 15; J: TRBJ2-1; D: .; CDR3: CASSRRDSTYNEQFF; DNA: TGTGCCAGCAGCCGGAGGGACTCCACTTACAATGAGCAGTTCTTC
V: TRBV11-3; length: 15; J: TRBJ2-1; D: TRBD2; CDR3: CASSLETGGPDEQFF; DNA: TGTGCCAGCAGCTTAGAAACGGGAGGGCCGGACGAGCAGTTCTTC
V: TRBV19; length: 13; J: TRBJ1-1; D: .; CDR3: CASNEALNTEAFF; DNA: TGTGCCAGTAATGAGGCATTGAACACTGAAGCTTTCTTT
V: TRBV11-1; length: 12; J: TRBJ1-2; D: .; CDR3: CASSPPSYGYTF; DNA: TGTGCCAGCAGCCCCCCGAGCTATGGCTACACCTTC
V: TRBV29-1; length: 15; J: TRBJ2-2; D: TRBD2; CDR3: CSVGASGGYTGELFF; DNA: TGCAGCGTTGGGGCTAGCGGGGGGTACACCGGGGAGCTGTTTTTT
V: TRBV7-3; length: 14; J: TRBJ1-2; D: TRBD1; CDR3: CASSVPGQGDGYTF; DNA: TGTGCCAGCAGCGTACCGGGACAGGGGGATGGCTACACCTTC
V: TRBV30; length: 13; J: TRBJ2-2; D: .; CDR3: CAWSVYSTGELFF; DNA: TGTGCCTGGAGTGTATATAGCACCGGGGAGCTGTTTTTT
V: TRBV5-1; length: 15; J: TRBJ2-5; D: TRBD1; CDR3: CASSSEQGRQETQYF; DNA: TGCGCCAGCAGCTCAGAACAGGGGCGACAAGAGACCCAGTACTTC
V: TRBV6-5; length: 15; J: TRBJ2-1; D: TRBD2; CDR3: CASSSGGGSYNEQFF; DNA: TGTGCCAGCAGTAGCGGGGGGGGCTCCTACAATGAGCAGTTCTTC
V: TRBV2; length: 14; J: TRBJ2-1; D: TRBD2; CDR3: CASTSLAGGNEQFF; DNA: TGTGCCAGCACCTCACTAGCGGGGGGAAATGAGCAGTTCTTC
V: TRBV5-6; length: 13; J: TRBJ1-1; D: .; CDR3: CASSFDRNTEAFF; DNA: TGTGCCAGCAGCTTTGACAGGAACACTGAAGCTTTCTTT
V: TRBV6-1; length: 13; J: TRBJ2-1; D: .; CDR3: CASSDNRVGEQFF; DNA: TGTGCCAGCAGTGATAACAGGGTGGGTGAGCAGTTCTTC
V: TRBV14; length: 14; J: TRBJ2-1; D: .; CDR3: CASSRGQIYNEQFF; DNA: TGTGCCAGCAGCCGAGGACAGATCTACAATGAGCAGTTCTTC
V: TRBV6-1; length: 13; J: TRBJ2-5; D: .; CDR3: CASSVRAQETQYF; DNA: TGTGCCAGCAGTGTCAGGGCCCAAGAGACCCAGTACTTC
V: TRBV6-5; length: 15; J: TRBJ2-7; D: .; CDR3: CASSSLGGERDEQYF; DNA: TGTGCCAGCAGTTCCCTAGGGGGGGAACGCGACGAGCAGTACTTC
V: TRBV6-5; length: 14; J: TRBJ2-5; D: TRBD2; CDR3: CASTRAGRPETQYF; DNA: TGTGCCAGCACCAGGGCCGGGAGGCCAGAGACCCAGTACTTC
V: TRBV7-9; length: 15; J: TRBJ2-6; D: TRBD1; CDR3: CASSMTGVGANVLTF; DNA: TGTGCCAGCAGCATGACAGGGGTAGGGGCCAACGTCCTGACTTTC
V: TRBV6-4; length: 18; J: TRBJ2-2; D: .; CDR3: CASSDKWGGLETTGELFF; DNA: TGTGCCAGCAGTGACAAGTGGGGCGGCCTAGAAACCACCGGGGAGCTGTTTTTT
V: TRBV7-3; length: 15; J: TRBJ2-1; D: TRBD2; CDR3: CASSPRGGHDNEQFF; DNA: TGTGCCAGCAGCCCCCGGGGGGGGCATGACAATGAGCAGTTCTTC
V: TRBV5-6; length: 15; J: TRBJ2-3; D: .; CDR3: CAGSPVRASTDTQYF; DNA: TGTGCCGGCAGCCCCGTTCGAGCTAGCACAGATACGCAGTATTTT
V: TRBV9; length: 14; J: TRBJ2-7; D: TRBD2; CDR3: CASSVGGGTYEQYF; DNA: TGTGCCAGCAGCGTAGGGGGGGGAACCTACGAGCAGTACTTC
V: TRBV6-6; length: 11; J: TRBJ1-5; D: .; CDR3: CASSANLPQHF; DNA: TGTGCCAGCAGTGCGAATCTGCCCCAGCATTTT
V: TRBV5-1; length: 14; J: TRBJ2-1; D: .; CDR3: CAVQTGTSYNEQFF; DNA: TGCGCCGTACAGACCGGGACATCCTACAATGAGCAGTTCTTC
V: TRBV11-2; length: 14; J: TRBJ1-1; D: .; CDR3: CASRRAGRYTEAFF; DNA: TGTGCCAGCAGAAGAGCGGGCAGGTACACTGAAGCTTTCTTT
V: TRBV6-1; length: 16; J: TRBJ1-1; D: .; CDR3: CASSEPRRGGGSEAFF; DNA: TGTGCCAGCAGTGAACCGCGCCGGGGAGGGGGGTCTGAAGCTTTCTTT
V: TRBV29-1; length: 11; J: TRBJ1-1; D: .; CDR3: CSALTGAEAFF; DNA: TGCAGCGCCCTGACGGGGGCTGAAGCTTTCTTT
V: TRBV7-9; length: 15; J: TRBJ1-1; D: .; CDR3: CASSLSGGRVTEAFF; DNA: TGTGCCAGCAGCTTGAGCGGGGGGCGAGTCACTGAAGCTTTCTTT
V: TRBV15; length: 13; J: TRBJ1-2; D: TRBD1; CDR3: CATSPRQGSGYTF; DNA: TGTGCCACCAGCCCGCGACAGGGGTCCGGCTACACCTTC
V: TRBV7-9; length: 18; J: TRBJ2-2; D: TRBD2; CDR3: CASSWPTGLAVNTGELFF; DNA: TGTGCCAGCAGCTGGCCTACGGGACTAGCGGTGAACACCGGGGAGCTGTTTTTT
V: TRBV7-6; length: 13; J: TRBJ2-7; D: .; CDR3: CASSFLSGHEQYF; DNA: TGTGCCAGCAGCTTTTTATCAGGCCACGAGCAGTACTTC
V: TRBV7-9; length: 16; J: TRBJ1-2; D: .; CDR3: CASTRAGGVMDYGYTF; DNA: TGTGCCAGCACCAGAGCCGGGGGGGTCATGGACTATGGCTACACCTTC
V: TRBV7-2; length: 15; J: TRBJ2-7; D: TRBD2; CDR3: CASSLGGTYLYEQYF; DNA: TGTGCCAGCAGCTTGGGGGGGACCTACCTCTACGAGCAGTACTTC
V: TRBV11-2; length: 15; J: TRBJ2-2; D: TRBD1; CDR3: CASSSDRVGTGELFF; DNA: TGTGCCAGCAGCTCGGACAGGGTTGGCACCGGGGAGCTGTTTTTT
V: TRBV5-1; length: 18; J: TRBJ1-5; D: TRBD1; CDR3: CASSLRVRDRGFGQPQHF; DNA: TGCGCCAGCAGCTTGCGAGTGAGGGACAGGGGTTTTGGACAGCCCCAGCATTTT
V: TRBV21-1; length: 19; J: TRBJ2-7; D: .; CDR3: CASSKLRTSGTRRSYEQYF; DNA: TGTGCCAGCAGCAAACTTCGGACTAGCGGGACTCGCAGGTCCTACGAGCAGTACTTC
V: TRBV5-6; length: 16; J: TRBJ1-2; D: .; CDR3: CASSLEEGRGRWGYTF; DNA: TGTGCCAGCAGCTTGGAGGAGGGGCGGGGCAGATGGGGCTACACCTTC
V: TRBV10-2; length: 13; J: TRBJ2-3; D: .; CDR3: CASSERLTDTQYF; DNA: TGCGCCAGCAGTGAGCGCCTAACAGATACGCAGTATTTT
V: TRBV7-8; length: 14; J: TRBJ2-5; D: TRBD1; CDR3: CASSLVGTAETQYF; DNA: TGTGCCAGCAGCTTAGTTGGGACAGCAGAGACCCAGTACTTC
V: TRBV5-1; length: 14; J: TRBJ2-7; D: .; CDR3: CASSVRGGSYEQYF; DNA: TGCGCCAGCAGCGTTAGGGGGGGGTCCTACGAGCAGTACTTC
V: TRBV19; length: 13; J: TRBJ2-3; D: TRBD1; CDR3: CASSTDRDRGKYF; DNA: TGTGCCAGTAGTACCGACAGGGACAGGGGAAAGTATTTT
V: TRBV9; length: 13; J: TRBJ1-2; D: .; CDR3: CASSVTENYGYTF; DNA: TGTGCCAGCAGCGTTACAGAAAACTATGGCTACACCTTC
V: TRBV19; length: 14; J: TRBJ1-2; D: .; CDR3: CASSIYPLEGGYTF; DNA: TGTGCCAGTAGTATATACCCCCTCGAGGGCGGCTACACCTTC
V: TRBV18; length: 16; J: TRBJ2-3; D: .; CDR3: CASSPPLSTRTNTQYF; DNA: TGTGCCAGCTCACCACCTTTAAGCACTCGGACAAATACGCAGTATTTT
V: TRBV7-2; length: 14; J: TRBJ1-5; D: .; CDR3: CASSLERSGQPQHF; DNA: TGTGCCAGCAGCTTAGAGAGGTCGGGACAGCCCCAGCATTTT
V: TRBV6-6; length: 15; J: TRBJ1-1; D: .; CDR3: CASSYAQSANTEAFF; DNA: TGTGCCAGCAGTTATGCACAGTCAGCGAACACTGAAGCTTTCTTT